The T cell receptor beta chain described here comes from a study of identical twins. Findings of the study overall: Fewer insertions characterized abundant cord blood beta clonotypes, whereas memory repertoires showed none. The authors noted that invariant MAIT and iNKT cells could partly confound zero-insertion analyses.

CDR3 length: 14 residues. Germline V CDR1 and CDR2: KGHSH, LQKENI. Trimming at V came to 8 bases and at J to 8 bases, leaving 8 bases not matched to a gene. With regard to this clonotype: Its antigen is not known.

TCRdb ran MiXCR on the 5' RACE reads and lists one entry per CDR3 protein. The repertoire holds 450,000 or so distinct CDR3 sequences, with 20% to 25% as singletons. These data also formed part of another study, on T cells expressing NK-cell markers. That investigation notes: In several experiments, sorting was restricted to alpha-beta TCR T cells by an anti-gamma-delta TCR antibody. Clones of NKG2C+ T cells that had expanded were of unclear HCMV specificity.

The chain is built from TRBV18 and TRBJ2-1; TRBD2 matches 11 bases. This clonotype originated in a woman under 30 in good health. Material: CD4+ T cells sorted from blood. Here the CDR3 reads CASQLAGEEDEQFF. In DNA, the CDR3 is TGTGCCAGCCAACTAGCGGGGGAGGAGGATGAGCAGTTCTTC.